The 8 T cell receptor beta chains below were found in one sample sequenced in a study of blood T cells in healthy people across ages. For the second PCR, which ran for 7 to 11 cycles, a sample-barcoded 5' primer and a J-beta primer mix were used. TCRdb used MiXCR to reprocess the 5' RACE reads, holding one entry per CDR3 protein. Among 710,000 or so distinct CDR3 sequences listed, 20% to 25% were seen once. Sequencing was done on a sample of blood. These TCRs come from a man aged 65 to 85 in good health.

CDR3 nucleotide sequence: TGTGCCAGTAGGAGGAGCCCCACGGGCACAGATACGCAGTATTTT. This sequence encodes CASRRSPTGTDTQYF. V gene TRBV19 combines with J gene TRBJ2-3; D is ambiguous. Germline CDR1 is LNHDA and CDR2 is SQIVND (reference sequence). This CDR3 is 15 amino acids long. The V and J ends lost 6 bases and 1 base respectively, with 14 bases between them. The whole variable domain, filled in from reference TRBV19 and TRBJ2-3, reads DGGITQSPKYLFRKEGQNVTLSCEQNLNHDAMYWYRQDPGQGLRLIYYSQIVNDFQKGDIAEGYSVSREKKESFPLTVTSAQKNPTAFYLCASRRSPTGTDTQYFGPGTRLTVL.

The sample holds a few counts of this clonotype. The chain recombines TRBV20-1 with TRBJ2-5; no firm D call. The CDR3 runs 11 residues. Germline V CDR1 and CDR2: DFQATT, SNEGSKA (reference sequence). V was cut by 6 bases and J by 5 bases, with 10 bases left in between. CDR3 bases: TGCAGTGCCGCCCGCTGGGAGACCCAGTACTTC. As protein: CSAARWETQYF.

This clonotype came up a few times. The genes are TRBV12-3 or TRBV12-4 and TRBJ1-2; D not resolved. V was clipped by 4 bases and J by 2 bases, with 8 bases between them. CDR3 length equals 13 residues. CDR3: CASSSFTNYGYTF. CDR3 in DNA: TGTGCCAGCAGTTCCTTCACCAACTATGGCTACACCTTC.

The rearrangement links TRBV3-1 to TRBJ2-3; D remains unclear. The CDR3 sequence is 15 residues long. V lost 0 bases and J lost 7, with 14 bases in between. Per the germline V gene, CDR1 is LGHDT and CDR2 is YNNKEL (reference sequence). CDR3 in amino acids: CASSQDVTHRNTQYF. CDR3 bases: TGTGCCAGCAGCCAAGATGTAACTCACCGGAATACGCAGTATTTT.

V and J are TRBV20-1 and TRBJ2-3; TRBD2 aligns across 12 bases. This CDR3 contains 14 residues. CDR1 and CDR2 from the germline V gene are DFQATT and SNEGSKA (reference sequence). The CDR3: CYPGLAGPGDTQYF. CDR3 DNA sequence: TGCTACCCGGGACTAGCGGGTCCCGGAGATACGCAGTATTTT.

This clonotype was seen a few times. The chain links TRBV28 to TRBJ2-5, with 8 bases that match TRBD1. J was trimmed by 1 base and V by 2 bases; bases with no gene match: 0. The germline CDR1 and CDR2 sequences are MDHEN and SYDVKM. The CDR3 covers 14 residues. CDR3 bases: TGTGCCAGCAGTTTACAGGGGGCCCAAGAGACCCAGTACTTC. It codes for CASSLQGAQETQYF. The full variable domain, in which reference TRBV28 and TRBJ2-5 provide the parts outside the CDR3, is DVKVTQSSRYLVKRTGEKVFLECVQDMDHENMFWYRQDPGLGLRLIYFSYDVKMKEKGDIPEGYSVSREKKERFSLILESASTNQTSMYLCASSLQGAQETQYFGPGTRLLVL.

This clonotype was seen more than once but under ten times. This rearrangement joins TRBV28 to TRBJ1-1; D remains unclear. The CDR3 spans 13 residues. V was shortened by 8 bases and J by 2 bases, with 12 bases between the two germline ends. Germline lookup yields CDR1 MDHEN and CDR2 SYDVKM. The chain's CDR3 is CASRGPVNTEAFF. CDR3 nucleotides: TGTGCCAGCCGAGGGCCTGTTAACACTGAAGCTTTCTTT.

The chain links TRBV15 to TRBJ1-1; D remains unclear. Germline CDR1 is LNHNV and CDR2 is YYDKDF (reference sequence). The CDR3 is 15 residues long. Trimming removed 6 bases at V and 1 base at J, with 15 bases between. The CDR3 coding sequence is TGTGCCACCAGACTAGACGGCGCGACGAACACTGAAGCTTTCTTT. The encoded protein is CATRLDGATNTEAFF. The full variable domain, in which reference TRBV15 and TRBJ1-1 provide the parts outside the CDR3, is DAMVIQNPRYQVTQFGKPVTLSCSQTLNHNVMYWYQQKSSQAPKLLFHYYDKDFNNEADTPDNFQSRRPNTSFCFLDIRSPGLGDTAMYLCATRLDGATNTEAFFGQGTRLTVV.